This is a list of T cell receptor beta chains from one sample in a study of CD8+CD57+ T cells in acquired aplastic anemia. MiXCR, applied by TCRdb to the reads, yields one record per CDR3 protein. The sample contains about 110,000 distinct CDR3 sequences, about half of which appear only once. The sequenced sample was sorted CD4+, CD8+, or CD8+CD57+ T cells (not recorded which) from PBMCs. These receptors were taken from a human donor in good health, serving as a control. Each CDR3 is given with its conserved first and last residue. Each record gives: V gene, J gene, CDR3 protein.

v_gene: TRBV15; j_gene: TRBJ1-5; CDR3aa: CAASRDGQSNQPQHF
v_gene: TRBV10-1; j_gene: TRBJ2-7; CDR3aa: CASSEGQGRSYERYF
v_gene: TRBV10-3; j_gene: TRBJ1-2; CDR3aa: CAVSGARGLGYTF
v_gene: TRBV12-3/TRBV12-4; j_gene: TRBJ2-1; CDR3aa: CASRSGGPVAYNEQFF
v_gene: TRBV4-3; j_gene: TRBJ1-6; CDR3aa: CASSQRQGTIDSPLHF
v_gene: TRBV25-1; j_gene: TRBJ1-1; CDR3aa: CASSDLRTGVAFF
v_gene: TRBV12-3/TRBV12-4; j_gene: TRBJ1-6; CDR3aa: CASSARQGNSPLHF
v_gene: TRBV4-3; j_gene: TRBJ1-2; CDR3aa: CASSQETQPNYGYTF
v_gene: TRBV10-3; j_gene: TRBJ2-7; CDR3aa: CARPGQGAYEQYF
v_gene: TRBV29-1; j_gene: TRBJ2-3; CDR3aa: CSVERIAGTVDTQYF
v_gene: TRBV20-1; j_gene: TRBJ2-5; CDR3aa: CSARPGGKETQYF
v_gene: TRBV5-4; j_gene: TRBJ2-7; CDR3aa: CASSFSASGGYEQYF
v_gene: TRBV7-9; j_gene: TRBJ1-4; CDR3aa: CASTTIGQIKEKLFF
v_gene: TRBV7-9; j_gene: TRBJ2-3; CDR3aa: CASSQGQPTDTQYF
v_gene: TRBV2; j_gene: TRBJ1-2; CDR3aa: CASLGRDAYGYTF
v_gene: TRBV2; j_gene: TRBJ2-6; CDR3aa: CASSLIWPGANVLTF
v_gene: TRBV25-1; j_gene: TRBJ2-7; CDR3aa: CASSEAKGARDEQYF
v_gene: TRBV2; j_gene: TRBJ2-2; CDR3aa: CASQGFAGELFF
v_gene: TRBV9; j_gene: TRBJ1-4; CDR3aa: CASSVEGTENEKLFF
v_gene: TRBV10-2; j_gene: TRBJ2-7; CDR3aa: CASSEGSGGAAFHEQYF
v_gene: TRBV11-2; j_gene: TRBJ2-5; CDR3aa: CASSSSGGAGIETQYF
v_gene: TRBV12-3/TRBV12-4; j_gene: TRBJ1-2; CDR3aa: CASSIDGRRYTF
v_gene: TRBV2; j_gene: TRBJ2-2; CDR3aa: CAISDLGSGELFF
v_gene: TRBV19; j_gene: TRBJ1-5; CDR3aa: CASRDKDRWPQHF
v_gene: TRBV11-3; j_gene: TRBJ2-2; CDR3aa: CASSFLGVEAGELFF
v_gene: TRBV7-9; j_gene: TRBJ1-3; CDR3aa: CASSLDGGNTIYF
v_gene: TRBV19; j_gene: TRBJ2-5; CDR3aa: CASSFGTSGKETQYF
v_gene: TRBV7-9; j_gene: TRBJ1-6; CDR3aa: CASSTGATINSPLHF
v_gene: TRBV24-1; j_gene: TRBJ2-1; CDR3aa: CATSGIQGFSYNEQFF
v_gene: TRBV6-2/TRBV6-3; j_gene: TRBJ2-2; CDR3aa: CASSPAPRVTTGELFF
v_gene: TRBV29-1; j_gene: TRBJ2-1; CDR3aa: CSGEGGYNEQFF
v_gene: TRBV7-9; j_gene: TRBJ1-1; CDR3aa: CASSQDRGYTEAFF
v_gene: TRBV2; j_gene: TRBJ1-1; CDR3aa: CASSEEAGTEAFF
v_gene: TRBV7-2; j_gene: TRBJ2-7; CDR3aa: CASSTAGTGTYEQYF
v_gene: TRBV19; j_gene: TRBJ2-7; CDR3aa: CASARGPGYEQYF
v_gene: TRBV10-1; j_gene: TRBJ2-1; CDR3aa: CASSEFEVLSEQFF
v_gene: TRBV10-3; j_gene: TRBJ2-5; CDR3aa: CAISESRDRGETQYF
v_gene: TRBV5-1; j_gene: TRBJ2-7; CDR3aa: CASSLSPLADRSSYEQYF
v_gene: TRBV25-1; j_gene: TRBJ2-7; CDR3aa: CASSADRVAFEQYF
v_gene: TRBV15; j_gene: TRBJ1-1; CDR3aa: CATSGGLLNTEAFF
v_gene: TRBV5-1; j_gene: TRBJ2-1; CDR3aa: CASSLNTGTSGYNEQFF
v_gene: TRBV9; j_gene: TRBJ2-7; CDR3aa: CASSAGADEQYF
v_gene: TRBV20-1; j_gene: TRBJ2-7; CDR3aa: CSAKTRQVAYEQYF
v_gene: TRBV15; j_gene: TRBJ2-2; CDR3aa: CATSRDDTGELFF
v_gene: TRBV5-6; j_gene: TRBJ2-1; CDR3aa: CAGSEALLDEQFF
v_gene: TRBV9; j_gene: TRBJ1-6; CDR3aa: CASSETHSNSPLHF
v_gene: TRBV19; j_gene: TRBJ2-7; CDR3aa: CASSGRSSYGQYF
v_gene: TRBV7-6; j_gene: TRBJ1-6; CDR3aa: CASSLAGKSTALSNSPLHF
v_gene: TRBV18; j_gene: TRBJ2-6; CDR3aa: CASSPPVGSGANVLTF
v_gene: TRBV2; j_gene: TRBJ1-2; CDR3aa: CASSEGGDYGYTF
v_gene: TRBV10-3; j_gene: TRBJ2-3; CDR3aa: CAINAGGLPDTQYF
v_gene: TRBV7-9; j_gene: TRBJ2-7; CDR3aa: CASTLTGRSYEQYF
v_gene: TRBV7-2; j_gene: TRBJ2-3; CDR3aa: CASARGQTDTQYF
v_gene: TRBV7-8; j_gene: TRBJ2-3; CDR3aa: CASRGLAGPSDTQYF
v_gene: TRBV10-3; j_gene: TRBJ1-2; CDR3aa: CASSEVSGGAYGYTF